A selection of T cell receptor beta chains follows, all from one sample in a study of post-analysis software for immune sequencing data. TCRdb called the PCR reads again in MiXCR, with one record for every CDR3 protein. The data show roughly 800,000 distinct CDR3 sequences, less than 35% seen once. The sample consisted of blood. These receptor sequences come from a girl aged 5 to 17 with multiple sclerosis. CDR3s include the opening cysteine and the closing phenylalanine or tryptophan. A D gene is named only where the DNA matches it firmly.

v_call d_call cdr3_aa
TRBV4-2 . CASSLYLVRDSTVNNEQFF
TRBV6-5 . CATGTLGYPTQYF
TRBV20-1 . CSARGGKTCIDYTF
TRBV6-6 . CASKGPLACGTDTQYF
TRBV11-2 . CASSLAWWGGDSYEQYF
TRBV20-1 . CSARGNTDTQYF
TRBV7-2 TRBD1 CASSHRDRGERTQYF
TRBV14 . CASSQEGYEQYF
TRBV7-9 TRBD1 CASSSPGQGVWNTQYF
TRBV5-1 TRBD1 CASSIDRVEQYF
TRBV7-2 TRBD1 CASSSGPGQGIGEQFF
TRBV7-2 . CASSLEGTTTQYF
TRBV24-1 . CATGEAARETQYF
TRBV28 . CASIGSGDLPIDGYTF
TRBV28 TRBD1 CASSFPQGMKADTQYF
TRBV20-1 . CSARTSLASSYNSPLHF
TRBV12-3/TRBV12-4 TRBD1 CASIRGNGGQGTEKLFF
TRBV5-1 TRBD2 CASRATSGTGGEQYF
TRBV24-1 TRBD1 CATSGRRQGVVGQPQHF
TRBV5-5 TRBD2 CASSPGLAAISYEQYF
TRBV6-5 . CASSYSIGLYEQYF
TRBV6-1 . CASSEASYSGRLNTEAFF